The next 23 T cell receptor beta chains were all read from a single sample in a study of CD8 T cells in Susac syndrome (dated by TCRdb to about 2019). The method behind the library was the immunoSEQ multiplex PCR assay. RNA was extracted with the RNeasy kit and roughly 0.45 to 1 ug was reverse transcribed using random hexamers. TCRdb reworked the public reads: Q25 trimming with fastp, MiXCR clone assembly, productive beta chains retained. Entries are consolidated by CDR3 protein sequence, retaining the most common genes and DNA. The sample profile shows 130,000 to 150,000 distinct CDR3 sequences; roughly 95% of them were found once. Clones ranked in the top ten supply around 0.08% of the sample. The sequencing sample was made of CD4+ T cells from PBMCs. These receptors were obtained from a human donor in good health.

J is TRBJ1-2 and V is TRBV30; possible D gene TRBD1, 6 bases. Trimming left V 0 bases short and J 8 bases short, with 19 bases between. The CDR3 loop spans 15 amino acids. CDR1 GTSNPN and CDR2 SVGIG come from the germline V gene (reference sequence). CDR3 DNA sequence: TGTGCCTGGAGTGTAGAGGTGGGGGCGAATTTAGGCTACACCTTC. It translates to CAWSVEVGANLGYTF.

V and J are TRBV18 and TRBJ2-5; 7 bases map to TRBD1. Germline V gives CDR1 KGHSH, CDR2 LQKENI. The CDR3 length is 13 residues. Trimming at V came to 5 bases and at J to 4 bases, leaving 4 bases not matched to a gene. The chain's CDR3 is CASSTGTAETQYF. The CDR3 bases are TGTGCCAGCTCAACCGGGACAGCAGAGACCCAGTACTTC.

The genes are TRBV5-6 and TRBJ1-1; no clear D. Deletions cut 2 bases from V and 0 bases from J, with 14 bases between. Germline V gives CDR1 SGHDT, CDR2 YYEEEE. This CDR3 has 16 amino acids. The CDR3 is CASSFRSAVMNTEAFF. CDR3 nucleotides: TGTGCCAGCAGCTTCAGGTCCGCAGTGATGAACACTGAAGCTTTCTTT.

In DNA, the CDR3 is TGTGCCAGCAGTTTTGGCGGGGCCAACAATGAGCAGTTCTTC. Its translation is CASSFGGANNEQFF. The chain carries TRBV28 and TRBJ2-1, with a weak D call TRBD2 (6 bases). CDR1 and CDR2 (germline): MDHEN, SYDVKM. Trimming took 3 bases from V and 5 from J, leaving 11 bases between them. The CDR3 length is 14 residues.

The rearrangement links TRBV10-2 to TRBJ2-7; the D gene is possibly TRBD2 (5 bases). Germline V CDR1 and CDR2: WSHSY, SAAADI. Trimming stripped 3 bases from V and 5 bases from J, with 14 bases between. The CDR3 is made up of 14 amino acids. CDR3 protein: CASSEVRERNEQYF. DNA of the CDR3: TGCGCCAGCAGTGAAGTGAGGGAACGAAACGAGCAGTACTTC.

CDR3 nucleotide sequence: TGTGCCTCGAACGGAGAAGCCAAAAACATTCAGTACTTC. Protein product: CASNGEAKNIQYF. The chain recombines TRBV12-3 or TRBV12-4 with TRBJ2-4; D not certain. The CDR3 totals 13 residues. Trimming left V 11 bases short and J 0 bases short, with 11 bases between.

The chain is built from TRBV4-1 and TRBJ1-6; 7 bases are a match to TRBD1. V lost 4 bases, J lost 5 bases, and 5 bases stayed unmatched. Germline assignment: CDR1 MGHRA and CDR2 YSYEKL. This CDR3 has 15 residues. CDR3: CASSRIDRDNSPLHF. DNA of the CDR3: TGCGCCAGCAGCCGCATAGACAGGGATAATTCACCCCTCCACTTT.

The chain combines TRBV2 with TRBJ2-2; possibly TRBD2 for D (7 bases). V lost 2 bases and J 4 bases, leaving 14 bases between the germline ends. The length of the CDR3 is 16 residues. Per the germline V gene, CDR1 is SNHLY and CDR2 is FYNNEI. CDR3: CASSELGGAGTGELFF. DNA for the CDR3: TGTGCCAGCAGTGAATTGGGGGGGGCCGGCACCGGGGAGCTGTTTTTT.

The V call is TRBV4-1, the J call TRBJ2-1, with a weak D call TRBD2 (5 bases). The CDR3 has 12 residues. Germline V lookup: CDR1 MGHRA, CDR2 YSYEKL. Trimming removed 3 bases from V and 12 bases from J, with 12 bases in between. The CDR3 loop reads CASSHALGGQFF. The CDR3 DNA reads TGCGCCAGCAGCCATGCACTAGGAGGGCAGTTCTTC.

CDR3 DNA sequence: TGTGCCAGCAGTCTCTCGGCACAGGGTGCGTTTTGGGAATCCTACGAGCAGTACTTC. It encodes CASSLSAQGAFWESYEQYF. This sequence joins TRBV12-3 or TRBV12-4 and TRBJ2-7, with D possibly matching TRBD1 (6 bases). The ends were cut back, 5 bases at V and 1 base at J, with 27 bases in the middle. The length of the CDR3 is 19 residues.

This clonotype was found once. V is TRBV12-3 or TRBV12-4 and J is TRBJ1-5; possibly TRBD1 for D (5 bases). V shed 7 bases and J shed 2 bases, with 12 bases lying between them. The length of the CDR3 is 14 residues. The CDR3: CASNQGRGNQPQHF. The CDR3 nucleotides are TGTGCCAGCAATCAGGGCAGGGGCAATCAGCCCCAGCATTTT.

The chain uses TRBV5-6 and TRBJ2-1; 8 bases are shared with TRBD2. V gave up 4 bases and J gave up 7 bases; unmatched junction bases: 10. The V gene's germline CDR1 is SGHDT and CDR2 YYEEEE. The CDR3 totals 15 residues. The CDR3 nucleotides read TGTGCCAGCAGCCCCCCCGGGGGGGTAGGGAATGAGCAGTTCTTC. Translated, it gives CASSPPGGVGNEQFF.

The chain combines TRBV7-2 with TRBJ2-1, with D possibly matching TRBD2 (6 bases). The V gene lost 4 bases and the J gene lost 5 bases, with 15 bases spanning the gap. This CDR3 is built from 15 residues. The germline gives CDR1 SGHTA, CDR2 FQGNSA. The CDR3 nucleotides are TGTGCCAGCAGCTACGGCGGGGCCCCCAACAATGAGCAGTTCTTC. This codes for CASSYGGAPNNEQFF.

The chain joins TRBV12-3 or TRBV12-4 to TRBJ1-3; TRBD1 is a possible D gene (6 bases). This CDR3 is 16 amino acids long. Trimming took 7 bases from V and 1 from J, leaving 17 bases between them. CDR3 residues: CASIPTGGPSGNTIYF. CDR3 nucleotide sequence: TGTGCCAGCATCCCCACGGGGGGCCCTTCTGGAAACACCATATATTTT.

The V gene is TRBV28, the J gene TRBJ1-3; 7 bases line up with TRBD1. V dropped 6 bases and J dropped 2; count of bases not matched to a gene: 10. The CDR3 sequence is 16 residues long. The germline gives CDR1 MDHEN, CDR2 SYDVKM. The CDR3 nucleotides read TGTGCCAGCAGCCCGAACCCACAGGGGACTGGAAACACCATATATTTT. The encoded protein is CASSPNPQGTGNTIYF.

The rearrangement uses TRBV28 and TRBJ1-1; D might be TRBD1 (6 bases). The V and J ends lost 4 bases and 0 bases respectively, with 15 bases between them. The length of the CDR3 is 16 residues. Looked up from germline, CDR1 is MDHEN and CDR2 is SYDVKM. CDR3 DNA: TGTGCCAGCAGTTCCCCGTACCAGGGGCTGAACACTGAAGCTTTCTTT. Translated: CASSSPYQGLNTEAFF.

This chain joins TRBV9 and TRBJ2-3, with 7 bases identical to TRBD2. There are 14 residues in the CDR3. Trimming at V came to 2 bases and at J to 2 bases, leaving 2 bases not matched to a gene. The germline CDR1 and CDR2 sequences are SGDLS and YYNGEE. CDR3 in DNA: TGTGCCAGCAGCGTTACTAGCGTCACAGATACGCAGTATTTT. Encoded protein: CASSVTSVTDTQYF.

The rearrangement links TRBV5-6 to TRBJ2-7; possible D gene TRBD1, 5 bases. Per the germline V gene, CDR1 is SGHDT and CDR2 is YYEEEE. V shed 0 bases and J shed 2 bases, with 12 bases lying between them. CDR3 length: 15 amino acids. CDR3 protein: CASSLGTGLTYEQYF. CDR3 DNA: TGTGCCAGCAGCTTGGGTACAGGTCTAACCTACGAGCAGTACTTC.

The chain has TRBV7-2 and TRBJ2-1; 9 bases match TRBD2. The trim removed 1 base at V and 5 bases at J, leaving 3 bases unmatched. This CDR3 has 15 amino acids. CDR1 is SGHTA, CDR2 FQGNSA, per germline. CDR3 in DNA: TGTGCCAGCAGCTTAGTTAGCGGGAGACACAATGAGCAGTTCTTC. Translating gives CASSLVSGRHNEQFF.

The V and J genes are TRBV2 and TRBJ1-4; TRBD1 agrees at 12 bases. Germline CDR1 is SNHLY and CDR2 is FYNNEI. V shed 4 bases and J 3 bases; nucleotides not matched to a gene: 6. The CDR3 totals 17 residues. The CDR3, as DNA: TGTGCCAGCAGTGCCGGGACAGGGGGCACTGCTAATGAAAAACTGTTTTTT. Translation: CASSAGTGGTANEKLFF.

The genes are TRBV7-9 and TRBJ2-1; D is undetermined. V lost 1 base to trimming and J lost 4 bases, with 8 bases between them. CDR3 length: 14 residues. Per germline, CDR1 SEHNR and CDR2 FQNEAQ (reference sequence). Here the CDR3 DNA reads TGTGCCAGCAGCTTAGGAGACATATACAATGAGCAGTTCTTC. It is translated as CASSLGDIYNEQFF.

This clonotype occurred once. This sequence joins TRBV5-4 and TRBJ1-1, with D perhaps TRBD1 (5 bases). V shed 3 bases and J shed 3 bases, with 12 bases lying between them. Germline V gives CDR1 SGHNT, CDR2 YYREEE (reference sequence). This CDR3 is built from 14 residues. CDR3 amino acids: CASSSGGVDTEAFF. DNA of the CDR3: TGTGCCAGCAGCTCCGGGGGGGTAGACACTGAAGCTTTCTTT.

V is TRBV29-1 and J is TRBJ1-2, with D possibly being TRBD1 (6 bases). Germline V lookup: CDR1 SQVTM, CDR2 ANQGSEA. Between the trimmed V and J ends, which lost 5 bases and 6 bases, there was a span of 10 bases. The CDR3 spans 11 residues. CDR3 sequence reads: CSVRGTHGYTF. CDR3 nucleotides: TGCAGCGTTAGGGGGACTCATGGCTACACCTTC.